This T cell receptor (beta chain) originates from a study of T cells in localized non-small cell lung cancer. Study-wide results and limits: Sequencing covered just one tumor region, so heterogeneity cannot be ruled out. In uninvolved adjacent lung, T cell clonality reached its highest value, exceeding tumor. Adjacent lung was found to contain a median approximately 62 of the top 100 tumor clones.

To note about this clone: The target antigen is unknown.

Data came from immunoSEQ multiplex PCR; TCRdb stores just in-frame clones and leaves some out. This sample has thousands of clones; approximately 30% occur once, and the top ten carry around 18%. Germline V gene data show CDR1 as GTSNPN and CDR2 as SVGIG (reference sequence). The germline V and J ends were trimmed by 4 bases and 7 bases, with 13 bases remaining between them. The CDR3 length is 13 residues. The specimen comprised lung tumor tissue, sampled before any cancer treatment. This clonotype was sampled from a female donor aged 60 or older with stage II lung adenocarcinoma. This chain joins TRBV30 and TRBJ2-2; D remains unclear. The CDR3 spells CAWKMAGFGELFF. The DNA for the CDR3 is TGTGCCTGGAAAATGGCAGGTTTCGGGGAGCTGTTTTTT.